This TCR beta chain was captured by sequencing in a study of T cell responses to AZD1222 COVID-19 vaccine. Overall study: The analysis combined second doses at about 4 or about 12 weeks. Whole-study results and caveats: Unmutated variant regions are reportedly the target of nearly half of TCRs that are spike-specific. Clonal diversity was possibly underestimated, and white British individuals and females predominated among donors. The study identified only a handful of AZD1222 recipients as seropositive at baseline.

TCRdb's copy holds only in-frame clones and misses some; the assay was immunoSEQ multiplex PCR. Of about 85,000 clones in the sample, around 90% were seen once. To note about this clone: Its antigen remains unidentified.

Germline loops: CDR1 MDHEN, CDR2 SYDVKM. V trimming: 5 bases; J trimming: 5 bases; junction bases outside the gene matches: 10. The CDR3 totals 15 residues. Sequencing was performed on peripheral blood, taken on day 0 of AZD1222 vaccination. The sequence was obtained from an adult in good health. The genes are TRBV28 and TRBJ2-5, with 8 bases matching TRBD2. The CDR3 DNA reads as TGTGCCAGCAGTATGATAGCGGGACGAGGGGAGACCCAGTACTTC. Translating it yields CASSMIAGRGETQYF. The full variable domain, in which reference TRBV28 and TRBJ2-5 provide the parts outside the CDR3, is DVKVTQSSRYLVKRTGEKVFLECVQDMDHENMFWYRQDPGLGLRLIYFSYDVKMKEKGDIPEGYSVSREKKERFSLILESASTNQTSMYLCASSMIAGRGETQYFGPGTRLLVL.